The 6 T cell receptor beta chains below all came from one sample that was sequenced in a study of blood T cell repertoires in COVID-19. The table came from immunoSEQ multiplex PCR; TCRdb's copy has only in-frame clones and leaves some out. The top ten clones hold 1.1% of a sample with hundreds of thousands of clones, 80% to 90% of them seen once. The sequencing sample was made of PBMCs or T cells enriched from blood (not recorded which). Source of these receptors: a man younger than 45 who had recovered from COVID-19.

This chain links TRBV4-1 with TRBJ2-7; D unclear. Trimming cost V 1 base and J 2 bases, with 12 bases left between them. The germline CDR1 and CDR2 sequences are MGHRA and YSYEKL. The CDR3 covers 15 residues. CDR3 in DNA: TGCGCCAGCAGCCAAGCTGAGCAGGTCCCCTACGAGCAGTACTTC. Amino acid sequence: CASSQAEQVPYEQYF.

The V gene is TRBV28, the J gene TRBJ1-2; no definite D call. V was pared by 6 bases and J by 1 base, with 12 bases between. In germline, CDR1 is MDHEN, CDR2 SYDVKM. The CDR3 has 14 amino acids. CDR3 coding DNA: TGTGCCAGCAGCTACCACGGAGTTAACTATGGCTACACCTTC. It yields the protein CASSYHGVNYGYTF.

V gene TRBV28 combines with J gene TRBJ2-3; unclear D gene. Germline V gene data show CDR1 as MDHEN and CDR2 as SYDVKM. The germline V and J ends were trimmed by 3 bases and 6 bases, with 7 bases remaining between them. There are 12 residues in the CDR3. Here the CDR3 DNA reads TGTGCCAGCAGTTTCCATGGCGATACGCAGTATTTT. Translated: CASSFHGDTQYF.

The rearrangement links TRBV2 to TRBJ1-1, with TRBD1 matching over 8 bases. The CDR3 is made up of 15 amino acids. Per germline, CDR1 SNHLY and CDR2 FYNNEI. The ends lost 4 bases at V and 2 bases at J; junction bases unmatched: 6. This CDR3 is CASSATGQANTEAFF. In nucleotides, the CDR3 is TGTGCCAGCAGTGCTACGGGACAGGCCAACACTGAAGCTTTCTTT.

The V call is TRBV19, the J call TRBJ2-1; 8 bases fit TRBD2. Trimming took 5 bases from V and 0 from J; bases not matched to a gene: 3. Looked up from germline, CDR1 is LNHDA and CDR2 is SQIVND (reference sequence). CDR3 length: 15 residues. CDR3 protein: CASSPSGSSYNEQFF. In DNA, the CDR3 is TGTGCCAGTAGTCCGAGCGGGAGCTCCTACAATGAGCAGTTCTTC.

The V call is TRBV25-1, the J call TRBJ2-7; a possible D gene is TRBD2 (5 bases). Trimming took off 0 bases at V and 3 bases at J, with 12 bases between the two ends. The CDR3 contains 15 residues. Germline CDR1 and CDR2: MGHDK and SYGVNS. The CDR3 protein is CASSEYVGRDYEQYF. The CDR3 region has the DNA TGTGCCAGCAGTGAATATGTTGGGAGAGACTACGAGCAGTACTTC.